This entry is about one TCR beta chain. Original handling: Amplification of reference gene primers was used by the study to estimate nucleated cell counts. The method was immunoSEQ multiplex PCR; TCRdb's version includes in-frame clones alone and lacks a portion of them. V and J calls and clone size are given by that table; D and trimming were obtained from the DNA. Counted here are 100,000 to 150,000 clones, about 80% occurring once; the ten biggest clones make up 15% to 20%. CDR1 is SGHTA and CDR2 is FQGNSA in the germline V gene. Trimming took 1 base from V and 8 from J; bases not matched to a gene: 7. The CDR3 is 14 amino acids. The sample is drawn from a study of blood T cell repertoires in COVID-19. Overall study context: PBMCs, B-cell-depleted T cells, or T cells provided the cDNA or gDNA that made up the material.

The source material was peripheral blood. The receptor was isolated from a woman in her forties or fifties with acute or convalescent COVID-19. The gene calls are TRBV7-2 and TRBJ1-1; 7 bases are a match to TRBD1. CDR3 residues: CASSLDRGRIEAFF. The CDR3 bases are TGTGCCAGCAGCTTAGACAGGGGTCGTATCGAAGCTTTCTTT.